This entry describes one TCR beta chain. Its antigen is still unknown. RNA totalling about 0.5 to 1 ug underwent reverse transcription with random hexamers. A multiplex approach, immunoSEQ multiplex PCR, amplified TCR beta CDR3 across 54 Vbeta and 13 Jbeta. Each CDR3 protein gets one entry after TCRdb re-called the immunoSEQ multiplex PCR reads with MiXCR. The sample contains a few hundred thousand distinct CDR3 sequences, 80% to 95% of which appear only once. This record comes from a study of CD8 T cells in Susac syndrome. The multiple sclerosis controls were treatment-naive patients affected by stable or active relapsing-remitting disease. The authors negatively isolated CD8+ and CD4+ T cells and FACS-enriched TEMRA cells. Per germline, CDR1 LGHNA and CDR2 YSLEER. The CDR3 contains 14 residues. Trimming pared 1 base from V and 3 bases from J, leaving 6 bases between. General study results and limits: The study conceded that its TCR sequencing and HLA analysis involved relatively few individuals.

The gene calls are TRBV4-3 and TRBJ2-2, with D uncertain. The clonotype comes from a human donor with multiple sclerosis. Sequenced input: CD8+ T cells from PBMCs. This CDR3 reads CASSQGRDTGELFF. CDR3 coding DNA: TGCGCCAGCAGCCAAGGGCGCGACACCGGGGAGCTGTTTTTT.